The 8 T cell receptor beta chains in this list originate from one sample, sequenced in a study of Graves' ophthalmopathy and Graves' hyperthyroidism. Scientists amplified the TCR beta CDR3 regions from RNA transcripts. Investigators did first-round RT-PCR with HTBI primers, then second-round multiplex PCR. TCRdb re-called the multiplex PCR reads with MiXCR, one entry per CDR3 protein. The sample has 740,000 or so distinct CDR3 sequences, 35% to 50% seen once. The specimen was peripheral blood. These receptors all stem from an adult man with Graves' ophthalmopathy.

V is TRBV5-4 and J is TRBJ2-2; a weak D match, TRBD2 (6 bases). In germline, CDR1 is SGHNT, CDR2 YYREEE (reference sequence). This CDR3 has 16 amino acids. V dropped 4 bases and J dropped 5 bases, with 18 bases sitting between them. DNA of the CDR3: TGTGCCAGCAGCCTTGGCTCCGGGAGAGGGACCGGGGAGCTGTTTTTT. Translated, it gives CASSLGSGRGTGELFF.

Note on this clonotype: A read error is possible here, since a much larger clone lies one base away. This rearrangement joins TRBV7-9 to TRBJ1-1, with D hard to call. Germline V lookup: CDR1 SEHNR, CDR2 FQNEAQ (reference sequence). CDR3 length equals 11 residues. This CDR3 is CASSLKAEAYF. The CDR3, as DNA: TGTGCCAGCAGCTTAAAGGCTGAAGCTTACTTT.

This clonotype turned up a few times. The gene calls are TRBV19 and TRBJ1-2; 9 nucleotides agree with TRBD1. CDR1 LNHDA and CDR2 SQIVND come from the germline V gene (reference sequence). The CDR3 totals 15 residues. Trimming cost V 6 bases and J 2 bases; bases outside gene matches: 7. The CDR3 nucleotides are TGTGCCAGTAGGCCGACAGGGGGTAAGAACTATGGCTACACCTTC. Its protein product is CASRPTGGKNYGYTF.

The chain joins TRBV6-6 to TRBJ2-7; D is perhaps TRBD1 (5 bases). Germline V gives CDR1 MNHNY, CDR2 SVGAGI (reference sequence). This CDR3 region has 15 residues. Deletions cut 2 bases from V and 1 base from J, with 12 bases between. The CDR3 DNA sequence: TGTGCCAGCAGTTACCTTTCCCAGGGATCCTACGAGCAGTACTTC. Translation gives CASSYLSQGSYEQYF.

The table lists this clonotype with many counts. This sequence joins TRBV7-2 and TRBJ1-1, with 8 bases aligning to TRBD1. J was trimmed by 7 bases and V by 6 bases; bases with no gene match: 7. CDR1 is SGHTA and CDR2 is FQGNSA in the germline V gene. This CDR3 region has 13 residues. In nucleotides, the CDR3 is TGTGCCAGCAGTCGGGACAGGTTCAATGAAGCTTTCTTT. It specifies CASSRDRFNEAFF.

CDR3 residues: CATSYRRTRPTGVSNQPQHF. The CDR3 DNA is TGTGCCACCAGTTACCGAAGGACAAGGCCCACAGGGGTTAGCAATCAGCCCCAGCATTTT. V gene TRBV24-1 combines with J gene TRBJ1-5; 7 bases fit TRBD1. CDR1 KGHDR and CDR2 SFDVKD come from the germline V gene. V was pared by 6 bases and J by 0 bases, with 19 bases of the junction left unmatched. The CDR3 is 20 residues long.

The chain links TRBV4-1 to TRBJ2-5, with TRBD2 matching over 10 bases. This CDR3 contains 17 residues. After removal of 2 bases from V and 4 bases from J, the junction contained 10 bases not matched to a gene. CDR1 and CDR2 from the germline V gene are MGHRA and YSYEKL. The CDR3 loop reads CASSQMPSGGALETQYF. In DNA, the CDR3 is TGCGCCAGCAGCCAAATGCCCAGCGGGGGGGCTCTAGAGACCCAGTACTTC.

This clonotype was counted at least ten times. The CDR3 DNA sequence: TGTGCCAGCAGCCCGTCGGGTCTCTCTGGAAACACCATATATTTT. Translation: CASSPSGLSGNTIYF. This sequence joins TRBV7-9 and TRBJ1-3, with D unresolved. The CDR3 loop spans 15 amino acids. V dropped 5 bases and J dropped 0 bases, with 11 bases sitting between them. CDR1 is SEHNR and CDR2 is FQNEAQ in the germline V gene (reference sequence). The full variable domain, in which reference TRBV7-9 and TRBJ1-3 provide the parts outside the CDR3, is DTGVSQNPRHKITKRGQNVTFRCDPISEHNRLYWYRQTLGQGPEFLTYFQNEAQLEKSRLLSDRFSAERPKGSFSTLEIQRTEQGDSAMYLCASSPSGLSGNTIYFGEGSWLTVV.